The entry below gives a single TCR beta chain sequence along with its context. This clonotype was counted at least ten times. Its cognate antigen has yet to be identified. It has no much larger one-base neighbor in the sample; base qualities were not kept. This specimen belongs to a study of neurological immune-mediated disorders (dated by TCRdb to the late 2010s). Turning to the overall study: The study compared peripheral blood TCR-beta repertoires of HTLV-I-associated myelopathy (HAM/TSP) patients, multiple sclerosis patients and healthy controls using UMI-based sequencing. Of the roughly 70 subjects in the cohort, around 14 were HAM/TSP patients, approximately 35 were multiple sclerosis patients, and some 20 were healthy controls. The approximately 110 TCR-beta libraries included longitudinal samples, technical triplicates and paired sorted CD4+ and CD8+ T-cell subsets alongside PBMC samples.

Unsorted PBMC libraries were generated from 2 million PBMCs stored in RNAlater at -80 °C until RNA extraction. Peripheral blood was subjected to Ficoll-Hypaque density gradient centrifugation to isolate PBMCs, which were then cryopreserved in liquid nitrogen. The CDR3 covers 14 residues, taking in both the cysteine and the phenylalanine. Of all the DNA, just the CDR3 is kept, 42 bases in frame from base 1. The germline V gene gives CDR1 as SGDLS and CDR2 as YYNGEE. Relative to germline, V is 0 bases shorter and J is 6 bases shorter, with 11 bases between their ends. cDNA was synthesized by template-switch 5'RACE using a primer with a 10-nucleotide random unique molecular identifier that tagged each TCR transcript. Over 200 million TCR-beta sequences, covering 15-18 subjects, were produced in each sequencing run. The RNeasy kit was used to extract total RNA. TCR-beta VDJ regions were amplified with primers for the TCR constant region and the 5'RACE anchor, using the KAPA Real-time Library Amplification kit. A first PCR added sample indexes and Illumina adaptors, and a second PCR then raised library yield. The roughly 650 bp TCR product was size-selected on a 2% E-gel SizeSelection system after Ampure bead purification. Before pooling, libraries had their quality checked on a Bioanalyzer, their concentration measured with Qubit, and their quantity determined with the Kapa Library Quantification kit. An Illumina HiSeq 2500 was used to sequence the libraries paired-end at 2 x 150 bp. To increase sequence diversity, about 25-31% phiX was spiked into each library pool. In the source study's methods: Quality-filtered reads were processed with the UMI-based MiGEC pipeline, which removed over 75% of raw TCR sequences during error correction. IMGT germline references were used for alignment of VDJ genes, and clonotypes were defined by a unique CDR3 amino acid sequence together with V-J genes. VDJtools evaluated clonal expansion, Shannon diversity and CDR3 relatedness (CalcPairwiseDistances, ClusterSamples); CLCbio workbench built phylogenetic trees. A clone was classed as expanded if it had 8 or more unique UMIs, a cutoff based on coefficient-of-variation modelling across technical triplicates. TCRdb itself trimmed the public reads at Q25 with fastp, ran MiXCR and retained productive beta chains. Each entry merges the rows of one CDR3 protein and shows their most common DNA and genes. The V and J calls were determined by TCRdb, not by the authors. The sample table holds 55,000 to 65,000 distinct CDR3 sequences, of which roughly 13% were seen once. Of the sample, around 11% falls within the top ten clones.

General conclusions and limits of the study: TCR clonal expansion was greatest in HAM/TSP patients and smallest in MS patients, who ranked below even healthy controls. No identical CDR3 amino acid sequences were found to be shared among expanded clones across subjects, suggesting that TCR-beta repertoires were private in all groups.

The sample taken for sequencing was PBMCs. Recombination connected TRBV9 to TRBJ2-3; the D region is possibly TRBD1 or TRBD2, each matching across 5 bases. The source of this sequence is a woman aged 55-75 years with HTLV-1-associated myelopathy (HAM/TSP). Here the CDR3 is given as CASSVVGDGDTQYF. The nucleotide sequence is given as TGTGCCAGCAGCGTAGTTGGGGACGGTGATACGCAGTATTTT.